The sequence of this T cell receptor beta chain was determined in a study of read filtering for tumor transcriptome and immune sequencing. On the study more broadly: Whole-transcriptome libraries were prepared after DNase treatment.

Bone marrow was sampled from every patient at the time of active disease. From roughly 400 ng of RNA, a library with molecular barcoded alpha/delta and beta/gamma adaptors was made. TCRdb redid the calling of the reads with MiXCR, one entry per CDR3 protein. The sample lists fewer than 150,000 distinct CDR3 sequences, 10% to 15% occurring once. This clonotype occurred many times. The sequence derives from a donor at least 40 years old with multiple myeloma. The specimen was a population of CD138-negative cells sorted from bone marrow.

The CDR3 reads CASSQDLGAEAFF. CDR3 in DNA: TGTGCCAGCAGCCAAGATCTGGGGGCTGAAGCTTTCTTT. This chain connects TRBV14 to TRBJ1-1; D may be TRBD1 (5 bases). Trimming left V 0 bases short and J 6 bases short, with 8 bases between. CDR1 and CDR2 (germline): SGHDN, FVKESK. The length of the CDR3 is 13 residues.